Listed below are T cell receptor beta chains from one sample, sequenced in a study of regulatory T cells in long-lasting Graves disease. TCRdb re-analysed the multiplex PCR reads in MiXCR, keeping a single row per CDR3 protein. Of 370,000 or so distinct CDR3 sequences in the sample, around 15% were seen once. The data were also submitted as part of a second study, on T cells in Graves' hyperthyroidism and ophthalmopathy.

Sample: peripheral blood mononuclear cells (PBMCs), taken at new diagnosis, from a patient treated with antithyroid drugs. These receptors were obtained from a woman aged 18-29 years with Graves disease. CDR3s include the opening cysteine and the closing phenylalanine or tryptophan. The D gene is left open where the match is weak. The size entry is marked missing in some rows and otherwise reads once, few, many or a size class.

.	TRBV12-3/TRBV12-4	.	TRBJ2-1	TGTGCCAGCAGTTCTAGCGCGATGTCGATCGGTGAGCAGTTCTTC	CASSSSAMSIGEQFF
.	TRBV5-1	many	TRBJ1-1	TGCGCCAGCAGCCCGGACGGGTACACTGAAGCTTTCTTT	CASSPDGYTEAFF
TRBD2	TRBV27	few	TRBJ2-1	TGTGCCAGTGGACTAGCGGGCCTAAATGAGCAGTTCTTC	CASGLAGLNEQFF
.	TRBV20-1	many	TRBJ2-7	TGCAGTGCTAGAGATCTTGGGTACAGCTACGAGCAGTACTTC	CSARDLGYSYEQYF
TRBD2	TRBV7-3	many	TRBJ2-3	TGTGCCAGCAGCTTAAATCCGGGAGGGCAGAAAGATACGCAGTATTTT	CASSLNPGGQKDTQYF
TRBD2	TRBV6-2/TRBV6-3	many	TRBJ2-1	TGTGCCAGCAGTTACGTGGGCATGAGGCGGGAGAGGGCCTACAATGAGCAGTTCTTC	CASSYVGMRRERAYNEQFF
TRBD1	TRBV3-1	many	TRBJ2-1	TGTGCCAGCAGCTCTAGGACAGGGTTGAGCTCCTACAATGAGCAGTTCTTC	CASSSRTGLSSYNEQFF
.	TRBV6-1	many	TRBJ1-5	TGTGCCAGCAGAGGCCGTAGTAGCTGGGAAGGACAGCCCCAGCATTTT	CASRGRSSWEGQPQHF
.	TRBV29-1	.	TRBJ1-1	TGCAGCGTCGACATTACAGGGTCGAACACTGAAGCTTTCTTT	CSVDITGSNTEAFF
TRBD2	TRBV6-1	.	TRBJ2-2	TGTGCCAGCAGCGGGGGGGCAGGGGTTACCGGGGAGCTGTTTTTT	CASSGGAGVTGELFF
.	TRBV20-1	many	TRBJ2-5	TGCAGTGCTAGGGAAACCGGGACAGAGACCCAGTACTTC	CSARETGTETQYF
TRBD1	TRBV5-5	many	TRBJ1-6	TGTGCCAGCAGCTCGGGACAGGGTGTCCTAGCTTCACCCCTCCACTTT	CASSSGQGVLASPLHF
.	TRBV7-9	many	TRBJ2-1	TGTGCCAGCAGCTCCCTAGGGCGTAATGAGCAGTTCTTC	CASSSLGRNEQFF
.	TRBV12-3/TRBV12-4	many	TRBJ1-5	TGTGCCAGCACAGGAGAGATTAGCAATCAGCCCCAGCATTTT	CASTGEISNQPQHF
.	TRBV5-1	.	TRBJ2-6	TGCGCCAGCAGCTTGGAGAACTCTGGGGCCAACGTCCTGACTTTC	CASSLENSGANVLTF
.	TRBV11-2	many	TRBJ1-1	TGTGCCAGCAGCCCATGGGACGGCGGCTCGGCTTTCTTT	CASSPWDGGSAFF
.	TRBV7-2	many	TRBJ2-3	TGTGCCAGCAGCTTAGTTTCCGGGGGCGGCACAGATACGCAGTATTTT	CASSLVSGGGTDTQYF
.	TRBV2	many	TRBJ1-2	TGTGCCAGCCGACGGGGGGACTATGGCTACACCTTC	CASRRGDYGYTF
.	TRBV12-3/TRBV12-4	many	TRBJ1-2	TGTGCCAGCAGTCTTGGCCGGGGGGTTGGCTATGGCTACACCTTC	CASSLGRGVGYGYTF
TRBD1	TRBV19	few	TRBJ1-4	TGTGCCAGTAGTATCGTCGGACAGGCACTGTTTTTT	CASSIVGQALFF
TRBD2	TRBV20-1	.	TRBJ2-5	TGCAGTGCTAGTCCAGCGGGGGGACAAGAGACCCAGTACTTC	CSASPAGGQETQYF
TRBD1	TRBV12-3/TRBV12-4	many	TRBJ1-4	TGTGCCAGCAATCGACAGGGACCAACTAATGAAAAACTGTTTTTT	CASNRQGPTNEKLFF
TRBD1	TRBV27	.	TRBJ2-1	TGTGCCAGCAGTTCAGGGGGCCCGGGGAAGCCGCAGTTCTTC	CASSSGGPGKPQFF
.	TRBV28	many	TRBJ1-3	TGTGCCAGCAGTTTATCATACTCTGGAAACACCATATATTTT	CASSLSYSGNTIYF
.	TRBV5-4	.	TRBJ1-1	TGTGCCAGCAGCCCTTCTGGGAGTTCGGTGAACACTGAAGCTTTCTTT	CASSPSGSSVNTEAFF